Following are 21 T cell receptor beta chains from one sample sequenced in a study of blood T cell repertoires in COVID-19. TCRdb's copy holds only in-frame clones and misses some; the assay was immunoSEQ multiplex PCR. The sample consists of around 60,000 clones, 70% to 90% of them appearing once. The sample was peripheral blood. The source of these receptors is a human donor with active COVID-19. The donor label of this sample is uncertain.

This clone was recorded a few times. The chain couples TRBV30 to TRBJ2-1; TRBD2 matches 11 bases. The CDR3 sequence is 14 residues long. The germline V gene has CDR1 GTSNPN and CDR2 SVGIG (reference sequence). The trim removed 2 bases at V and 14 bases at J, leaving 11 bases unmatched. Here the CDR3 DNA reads TGTGCCTGGAGTATAGCCCTAGCGGGGGGTGTGGAGTTCTTC. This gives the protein CAWSIALAGGVEFF.

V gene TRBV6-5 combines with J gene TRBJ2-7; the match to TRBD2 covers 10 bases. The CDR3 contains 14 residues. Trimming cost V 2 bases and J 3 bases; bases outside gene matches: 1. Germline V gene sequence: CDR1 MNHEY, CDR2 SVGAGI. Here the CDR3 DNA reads TGTGCCAGCAGTTACGTAGCGGGAGGCTACGAGCAGTACTTC. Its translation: CASSYVAGGYEQYF.

The CDR3 nucleotides read TGTGCCAGCAGCCAAGGGGGGGTCAATCAGCCCCAGCATTTT. Translated: CASSQGGVNQPQHF. The rearrangement uses TRBV3-1 (or the pseudogene TRBV3-2) and TRBJ1-5; D is possibly TRBD1 (5 bases). CDR1 is LGHDT and CDR2 is YNNKEL in the germline V gene (reference sequence). V lost 1 base and J 3 bases, leaving 7 bases between the germline ends. This CDR3 is built from 14 residues.

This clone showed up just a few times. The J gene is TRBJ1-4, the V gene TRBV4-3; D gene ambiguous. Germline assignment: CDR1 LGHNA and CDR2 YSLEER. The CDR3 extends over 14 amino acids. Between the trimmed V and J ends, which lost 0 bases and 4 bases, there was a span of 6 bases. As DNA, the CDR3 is TGCGCCAGCAGCCAAGAAACGGGTAATGAAAAACTGTTTTTT. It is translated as CASSQETGNEKLFF.

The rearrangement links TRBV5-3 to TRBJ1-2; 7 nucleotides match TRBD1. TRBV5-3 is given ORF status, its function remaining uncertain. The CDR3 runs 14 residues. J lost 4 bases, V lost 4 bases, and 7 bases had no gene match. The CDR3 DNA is TGTGCCAGAAGCCCCAAGGGGACAGTCTATGGCTACACCTTC. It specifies CARSPKGTVYGYTF.

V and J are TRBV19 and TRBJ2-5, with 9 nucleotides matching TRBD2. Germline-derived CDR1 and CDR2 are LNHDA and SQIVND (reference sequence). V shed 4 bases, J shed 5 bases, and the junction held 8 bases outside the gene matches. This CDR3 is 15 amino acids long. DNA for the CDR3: TGTGCCAGTAGTACCCTAGCGGGGTGGCTTGAGACCCAGTACTTC. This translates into CASSTLAGWLETQYF.

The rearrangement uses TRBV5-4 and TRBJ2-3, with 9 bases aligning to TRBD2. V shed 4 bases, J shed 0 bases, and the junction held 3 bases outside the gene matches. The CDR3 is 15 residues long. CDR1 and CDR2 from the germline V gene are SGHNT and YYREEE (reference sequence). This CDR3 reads CASSPTSGSTDTQYF. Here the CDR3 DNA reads TGTGCCAGCAGCCCAACTAGCGGGAGCACAGATACGCAGTATTTT.

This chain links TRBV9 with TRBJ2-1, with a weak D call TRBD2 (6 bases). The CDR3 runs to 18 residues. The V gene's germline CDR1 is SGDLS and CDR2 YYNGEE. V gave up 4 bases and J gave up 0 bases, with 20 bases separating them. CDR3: CASSPQEGDPGSYNEQFF. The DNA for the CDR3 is TGTGCCAGCAGCCCCCAGGAGGGTGACCCGGGCTCCTACAATGAGCAGTTCTTC.

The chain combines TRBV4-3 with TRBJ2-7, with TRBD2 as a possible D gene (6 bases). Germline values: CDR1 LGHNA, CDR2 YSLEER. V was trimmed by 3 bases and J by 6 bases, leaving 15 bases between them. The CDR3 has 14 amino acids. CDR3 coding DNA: TGCGCCAGCAGCCAGGAGGGGCAGGTCGGCGAGCAGTACTTC. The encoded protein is CASSQEGQVGEQYF.

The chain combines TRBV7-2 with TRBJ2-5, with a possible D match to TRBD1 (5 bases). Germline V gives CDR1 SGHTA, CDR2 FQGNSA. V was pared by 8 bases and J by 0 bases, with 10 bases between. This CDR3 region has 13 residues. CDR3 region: CASGALYQETQYF. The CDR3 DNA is TGTGCCAGCGGGGCCCTGTACCAAGAGACCCAGTACTTC. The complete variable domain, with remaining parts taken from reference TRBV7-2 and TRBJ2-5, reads GAGVSQSPSNKVTEKGKDVELRCDPISGHTALYWYRQSLGQGLEFLIYFQGNSAPDKSGLPSDRFSAERTGGSVSTLTIQRTQQEDSAVYLCASGALYQETQYFGPGTRLLVL.

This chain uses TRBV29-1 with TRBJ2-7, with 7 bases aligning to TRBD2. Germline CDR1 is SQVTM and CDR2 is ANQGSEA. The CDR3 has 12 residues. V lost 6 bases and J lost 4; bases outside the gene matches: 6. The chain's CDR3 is CSVGEGAYEQYF. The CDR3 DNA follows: TGCAGCGTGGGGGAGGGAGCTTACGAGCAGTACTTC.

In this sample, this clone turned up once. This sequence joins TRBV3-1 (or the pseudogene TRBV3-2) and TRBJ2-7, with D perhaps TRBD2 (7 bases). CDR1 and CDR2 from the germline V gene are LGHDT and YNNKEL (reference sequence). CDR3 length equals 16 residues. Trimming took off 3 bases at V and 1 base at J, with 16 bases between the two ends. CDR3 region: CASSQGGAAASYEQYF. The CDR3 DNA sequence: TGTGCCAGCAGCCAGGGGGGGGCCGCCGCATCCTACGAGCAGTACTTC.

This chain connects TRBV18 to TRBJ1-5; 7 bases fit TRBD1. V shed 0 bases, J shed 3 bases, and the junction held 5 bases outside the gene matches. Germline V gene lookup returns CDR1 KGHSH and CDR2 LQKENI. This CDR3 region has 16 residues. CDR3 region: CASSPPMTGPNQPQHF. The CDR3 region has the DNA TGTGCCAGCTCACCACCAATGACAGGGCCCAATCAGCCCCAGCATTTT.

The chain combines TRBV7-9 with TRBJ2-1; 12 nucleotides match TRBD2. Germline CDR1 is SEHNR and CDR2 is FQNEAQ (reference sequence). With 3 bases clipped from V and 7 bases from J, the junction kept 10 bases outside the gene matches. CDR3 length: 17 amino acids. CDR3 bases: TGTGCCAGCAGCTTGGGCACCTACGGGACTAGCGGGAATGAGCAGTTCTTC. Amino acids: CASSLGTYGTSGNEQFF.

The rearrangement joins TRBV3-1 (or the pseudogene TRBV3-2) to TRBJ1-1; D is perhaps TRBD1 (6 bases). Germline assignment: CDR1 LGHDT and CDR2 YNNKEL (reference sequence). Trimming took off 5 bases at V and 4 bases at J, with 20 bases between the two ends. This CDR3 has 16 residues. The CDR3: CASSSYSGAGGTEAFF. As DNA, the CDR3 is TGTGCCAGCAGCTCCTACTCAGGGGCTGGGGGCACTGAAGCTTTCTTT.

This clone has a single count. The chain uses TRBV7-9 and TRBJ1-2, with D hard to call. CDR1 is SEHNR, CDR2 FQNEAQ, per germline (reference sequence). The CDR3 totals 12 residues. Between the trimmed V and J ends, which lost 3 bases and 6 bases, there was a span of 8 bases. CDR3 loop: CASSFSGNGYTF. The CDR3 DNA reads TGTGCCAGCAGCTTCAGCGGAAATGGCTACACCTTC.

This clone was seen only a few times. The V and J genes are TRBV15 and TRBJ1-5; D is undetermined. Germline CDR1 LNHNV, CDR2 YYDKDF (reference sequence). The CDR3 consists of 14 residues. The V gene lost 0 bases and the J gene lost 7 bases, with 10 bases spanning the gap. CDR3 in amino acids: CATSRDSNSQPQHF. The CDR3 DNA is TGTGCCACCAGCAGAGATAGTAACAGCCAGCCCCAGCATTTT.

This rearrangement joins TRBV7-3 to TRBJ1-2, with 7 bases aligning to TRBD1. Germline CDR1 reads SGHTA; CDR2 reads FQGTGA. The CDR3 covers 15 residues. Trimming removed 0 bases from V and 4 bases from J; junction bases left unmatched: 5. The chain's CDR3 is CASSLTRQGLYGYTF. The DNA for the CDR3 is TGTGCCAGCAGCTTAACTCGACAGGGACTCTATGGCTACACCTTC. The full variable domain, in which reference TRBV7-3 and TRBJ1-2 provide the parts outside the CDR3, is GAGVSQTPSNKVTEKGKYVELRCDPISGHTALYWYRQSLGQGPEFLIYFQGTGAADDSGLPNDRFFAVRPEGSVSTLKIQRTERGDSAVYLCASSLTRQGLYGYTFGSGTRLTVV.

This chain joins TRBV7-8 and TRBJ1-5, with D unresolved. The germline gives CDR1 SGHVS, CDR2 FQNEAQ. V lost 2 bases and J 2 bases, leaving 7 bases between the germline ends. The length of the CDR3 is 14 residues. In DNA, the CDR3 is TGTGCCAGCAGCTTATTTACAGGCAATCAGCCCCAGCATTTT. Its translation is CASSLFTGNQPQHF.

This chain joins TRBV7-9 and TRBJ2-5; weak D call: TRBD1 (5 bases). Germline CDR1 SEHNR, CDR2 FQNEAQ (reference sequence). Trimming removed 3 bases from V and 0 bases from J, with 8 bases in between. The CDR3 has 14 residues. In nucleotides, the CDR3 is TGTGCCAGCAGCTTGGGGCGGTACCAAGAGACCCAGTACTTC. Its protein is CASSLGRYQETQYF.

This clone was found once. Here the CDR3 DNA reads TGTGCCAGCAGCCAAGGCCCCAGCGGGAGGGCCTACGAGCAGTACTTC. This encodes CASSQGPSGRAYEQYF. V is TRBV3-1 (or the pseudogene TRBV3-2) and J is TRBJ2-7; 10 bases agree with TRBD2. This CDR3 region has 16 residues. J was trimmed by 2 bases and V by 1 base; bases with no gene match: 5. CDR1 and CDR2 (germline): LGHDT, YNNKEL (reference sequence).